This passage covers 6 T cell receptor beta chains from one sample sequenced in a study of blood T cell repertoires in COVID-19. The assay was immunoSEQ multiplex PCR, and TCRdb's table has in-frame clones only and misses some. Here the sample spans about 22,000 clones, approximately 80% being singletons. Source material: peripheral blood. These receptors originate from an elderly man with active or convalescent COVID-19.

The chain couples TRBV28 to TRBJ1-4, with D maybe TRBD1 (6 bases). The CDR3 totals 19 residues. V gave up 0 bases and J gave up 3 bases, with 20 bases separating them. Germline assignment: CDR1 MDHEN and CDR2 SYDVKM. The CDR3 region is CASSLWSGPGDTSNEKLFF. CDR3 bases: TGTGCCAGCAGTTTATGGTCCGGACCCGGGGACACCTCTAATGAAAAACTGTTTTTT.

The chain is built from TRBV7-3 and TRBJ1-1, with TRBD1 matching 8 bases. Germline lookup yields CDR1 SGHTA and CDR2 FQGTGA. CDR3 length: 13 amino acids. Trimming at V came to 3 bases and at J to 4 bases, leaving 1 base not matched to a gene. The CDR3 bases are TGTGCCAGCAGCTTGGGACAGGCCACTGAAGCTTTCTTT. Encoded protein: CASSLGQATEAFF. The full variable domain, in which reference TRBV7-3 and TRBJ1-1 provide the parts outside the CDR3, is GAGVSQTPSNKVTEKGKYVELRCDPISGHTALYWYRQSLGQGPEFLIYFQGTGAADDSGLPNDRFFAVRPEGSVSTLKIQRTERGDSAVYLCASSLGQATEAFFGQGTRLTVV.

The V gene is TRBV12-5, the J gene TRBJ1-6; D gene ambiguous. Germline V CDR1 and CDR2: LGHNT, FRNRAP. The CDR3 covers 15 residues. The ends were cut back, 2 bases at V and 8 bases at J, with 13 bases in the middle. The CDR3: CASGLLSGRDSPLHF. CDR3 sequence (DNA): TGTGCTAGTGGTTTGCTAAGCGGAAGGGATTCACCCCTCCACTTT.

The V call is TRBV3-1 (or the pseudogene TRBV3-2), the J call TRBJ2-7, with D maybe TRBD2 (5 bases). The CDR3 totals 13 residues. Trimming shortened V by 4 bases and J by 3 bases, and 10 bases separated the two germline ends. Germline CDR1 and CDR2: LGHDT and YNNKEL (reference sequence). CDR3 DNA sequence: TGTGCCAGCAGCCCCCCGGGGTACTACGAGCAGTACTTC. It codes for CASSPPGYYEQYF.

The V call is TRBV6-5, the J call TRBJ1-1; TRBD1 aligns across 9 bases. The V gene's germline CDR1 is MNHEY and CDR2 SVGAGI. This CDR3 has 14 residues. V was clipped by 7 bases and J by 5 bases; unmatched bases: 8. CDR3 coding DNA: TGTGCCAGCAAACGACTTGGGACAGGGACTGAAGCTTTCTTT. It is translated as CASKRLGTGTEAFF.

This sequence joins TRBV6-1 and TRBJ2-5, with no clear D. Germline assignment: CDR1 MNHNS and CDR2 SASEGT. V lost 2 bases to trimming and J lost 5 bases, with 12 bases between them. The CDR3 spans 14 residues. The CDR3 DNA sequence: TGTGCCAGCAGTGAATCGAGCCGCTGGGAGACCCAGTACTTC. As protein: CASSESSRWETQYF.